This is a list of T cell receptor beta chains from one sample in a study of cytomegalovirus exposure and HLA in healthy donors. Produced via immunoSEQ multiplex PCR; TCRdb's table is partial and in-frame only. This table has 150,000 to 170,000 clones, around 80% appearing once. Sequencing was performed on PBMCs. Receptors originate from a woman aged 40 to 55 in good health and CMV-seronegative. Both conserved end residues are part of each CDR3. D genes are given only for firm matches. A clone size is listed for some rows: how often the clone was seen (once, few, many), or a class if it is expanded.

V: TRBV5-6
J: TRBJ1-5
size: NA
D: TRBD1
CDR3: CASSSGGLAQPQHF
DNA: TGTGCCAGCAGTTCAGGGGGTTTGGCTCAGCCCCAGCATTTT

V: TRBV28
J: TRBJ1-6
size: NA
D: NA
CDR3: CASSSGSYNSPLHF
DNA: TGTGCCAGCAGTAGCGGATCCTATAATTCACCCCTCCACTTT

V: TRBV4-2
J: TRBJ2-3
size: NA
D: TRBD2
CDR3: CASSQGRAGGTDTQYF
DNA: TGTGCCAGCAGCCAAGGACGTGCGGGGGGCACAGATACGCAGTATTTT

V: TRBV9
J: TRBJ2-2
size: NA
D: NA
CDR3: CASSGTGRGTGELFF
DNA: TGTGCCAGCAGCGGGACAGGGAGGGGCACCGGGGAGCTGTTTTTT

V: TRBV9
J: TRBJ1-2
size: NA
D: TRBD1
CDR3: CASSVESGDSRYGYTF
DNA: TGTGCCAGCAGCGTAGAGTCCGGGGACAGCCGCTATGGCTACACCTTC

V: TRBV6-5
J: TRBJ1-2
size: NA
D: NA
CDR3: CASRPSVGLNYGYTF
DNA: TGTGCCAGCAGGCCCTCCGTCGGACTTAACTATGGCTACACCTTC

V: TRBV28
J: TRBJ1-1
size: NA
D: NA
CDR3: CASSAGGREDTEAFF
DNA: TGTGCCAGCTCCGCGGGGGGCAGGGAGGACACTGAAGCTTTCTTT

V: TRBV21-1
J: TRBJ1-2
size: once
D: NA
CDR3: CASSKVGGRTNGYTF
DNA: TGTGCCAGCAGCAAAGTTGGAGGCAGAACTAATGGCTACACCTTC

V: TRBV5-5
J: TRBJ2-5
size: NA
D: NA
CDR3: CASSLRLKETQYF
DNA: TGTGCCAGCAGCTTGAGACTCAAGGAGACCCAGTACTTC

V: TRBV7-9
J: TRBJ2-1
size: NA
D: NA
CDR3: CASSMGDGLSRWLFF
DNA: TGTGCCAGCAGCATGGGTGATGGACTCAGCCGTTGGCTGTTCTTC

V: TRBV19
J: TRBJ1-6
size: NA
D: NA
CDR3: CASTLGSRVNSPLHF
DNA: TGTGCCAGTACCCTCGGGAGTCGGGTTAATTCACCCCTCCACTTT

V: TRBV6-1
J: TRBJ1-1
size: NA
D: TRBD1
CDR3: CASSRTGGFTEAFF
DNA: TGTGCCAGCAGCCGGACAGGGGGTTTCACTGAAGCTTTCTTT

V: TRBV6-1
J: TRBJ1-3
size: NA
D: TRBD1
CDR3: CASSAPAGQGNGNTIYF
DNA: TGTGCCAGCAGTGCCCCCGCCGGACAGGGAAATGGAAACACCATATATTTT

V: TRBV7-7
J: TRBJ1-3
size: NA
D: TRBD1
CDR3: CASSLGTGSSGNTIYF
DNA: TGTGCTAGCAGCTTAGGGACAGGGAGCTCTGGAAACACCATATATTTT

V: TRBV2
J: TRBJ1-5
size: NA
D: TRBD1
CDR3: CASAGGTGGSRGNQPQHF
DNA: TGTGCCAGCGCCGGGGGGACAGGGGGCTCTCGGGGCAATCAGCCCCAGCATTTT

V: TRBV4-2
J: TRBJ2-3
size: NA
D: TRBD2
CDR3: CASSPLASGGTDTQYF
DNA: TGTGCCAGCAGCCCCCTTGCCAGCGGGGGCACAGATACGCAGTATTTT

V: TRBV18
J: TRBJ2-5
size: NA
D: NA
CDR3: CASSPSGVEETQYF
DNA: TGTGCCAGCTCACCATCAGGGGTTGAAGAGACCCAGTACTTC

V: TRBV2
J: TRBJ1-2
size: NA
D: NA
CDR3: CASSGNDFDILRYGYTF
DNA: TGTGCCAGCAGTGGTAATGATTTTGACATCCTGCGCTATGGCTACACCTTC

V: TRBV7-9
J: TRBJ2-5
size: few
D: NA
CDR3: CASGQGHKETQYF
DNA: TGTGCCAGTGGGCAGGGGCACAAAGAGACCCAGTACTTC

V: TRBV4-1
J: TRBJ1-2
size: NA
D: NA
CDR3: CASSQVHTEKGYTF
DNA: TGCGCCAGCAGCCAAGTTCATACCGAGAAGGGCTACACCTTC

V: TRBV6-8
J: TRBJ1-6
size: NA
D: NA
CDR3: CASSLSGRGSPLHF
DNA: TGTGCCAGCAGCCTATCAGGAAGGGGTTCACCCCTCCACTTT

V: TRBV7-8
J: TRBJ2-7
size: NA
D: NA
CDR3: CASSRQAYSYEQYF
DNA: TGTGCCAGCAGCCGACAGGCCTACTCCTACGAGCAGTACTTC

V: TRBV10-3
J: TRBJ2-5
size: NA
D: TRBD1
CDR3: CAISGQGAQETQYF
DNA: TGTGCCATCAGCGGACAGGGGGCACAAGAGACCCAGTACTTC

V: TRBV13
J: TRBJ2-3
size: NA
D: TRBD2
CDR3: CASSLPRGLVVADTQYF
DNA: TGTGCCAGCAGCTTACCGCGGGGACTAGTTGTGGCAGATACGCAGTATTTT

V: TRBV11-2
J: TRBJ1-6
size: NA
D: TRBD1
CDR3: CASSRDRGNSPLHF
DNA: TGTGCCAGCAGCAGAGACAGGGGAAATTCACCCCTCCACTTT